The 13 T cell receptor beta chains presented below share a single source sample, sequenced in a study of T cell responses to AZD1222 COVID-19 vaccine. The assay was immunoSEQ multiplex PCR, and TCRdb's table has in-frame clones only and misses some. The table includes around 130,000 clones, roughly nine tenths detected once. The source was peripheral blood, collected 28 days after the second AZD1222 dose. Source of these receptors: an adult who received the AZD1222 COVID-19 vaccine.

The V gene is TRBV5-1, the J gene TRBJ2-7; 10 nucleotides agree with TRBD1. The V and J ends lost 4 bases and 0 bases, in that order; junction bases with no gene match: 4. Germline V gene lookup returns CDR1 SGHRS and CDR2 YFSETQ. This CDR3 is built from 15 residues. CDR3 protein: CASSQGQGFSYEQYF. The DNA for the CDR3 is TGCGCCAGCAGCCAGGGACAGGGGTTCTCCTACGAGCAGTACTTC.

The chain links TRBV27 to TRBJ2-1; 7 bases line up with TRBD2. The germline V gene has CDR1 MNHEY and CDR2 SMNVEV (reference sequence). CDR3 length: 14 residues. V shed 6 bases, J shed 3 bases, and the junction held 5 bases outside the gene matches. The CDR3 DNA reads TGTGCCAGCAGCCGGTGGACTAGCTACAATGAGCAGTTCTTC. Its protein is CASSRWTSYNEQFF.

This clone was observed a single time. The chain employs TRBV7-9 and TRBJ2-3; 12 bases fit TRBD2. The V and J ends lost 4 bases and 6 bases, in that order; junction bases with no gene match: 2. Germline-derived CDR1 and CDR2 are SEHNR and FQNEAQ (reference sequence). The CDR3 contains 14 residues. The chain's CDR3 is CASSSLAGGDTQYF. CDR3 in DNA: TGTGCCAGCAGCTCGCTAGCGGGAGGGGATACGCAGTATTTT. The variable domain in full, completed from reference TRBV7-9 and TRBJ2-3, reads DTGVSQNPRHKITKRGQNVTFRCDPISEHNRLYWYRQTLGQGPEFLTYFQNEAQLEKSRLLSDRFSAERPKGSFSTLEIQRTEQGDSAMYLCASSSLAGGDTQYFGPGTRLTVL.

This clone was observed a few times. The chain's CDR3 is CASSRGGTDTQYF. CDR3 bases: TGTGCCAGCTCCCGCGGGGGGACAGATACGCAGTATTTT. V usage is TRBV3-1 (or the pseudogene TRBV3-2) and J usage is TRBJ2-3, with TRBD2 matching 8 bases. The ends lost 8 bases at V and 3 bases at J; junction bases unmatched: 4. The V gene's germline CDR1 is LGHDT and CDR2 YNNKEL (reference sequence). The CDR3 loop spans 13 amino acids.

V is TRBV2 and J is TRBJ1-1; 7 positions agree with TRBD1. The J segment lost 4 bases and the V segment lost 2 bases, leaving 4 bases of the junction unmatched. This CDR3 is 14 amino acids long. CDR1 is SNHLY and CDR2 is FYNNEI in the germline V gene. The chain's CDR3 is CASSEFPGGTEAFF. In nucleotides, the CDR3 is TGTGCCAGCAGTGAATTCCCAGGGGGCACTGAAGCTTTCTTT.

This clone was detected only once. The chain links TRBV24-1 to TRBJ2-7, with 7 bases that match TRBD1. Germline loops: CDR1 KGHDR, CDR2 SFDVKD. Germline trimming cut 5 bases from V and 2 bases from J; bases unmatched to any gene: 11. There are 16 residues in the CDR3. This chain's CDR3 is CATSVPRDSDTYEQYF. CDR3 coding DNA: TGTGCCACCAGTGTCCCCCGGGACAGCGATACCTACGAGCAGTACTTC.

This clone occurred once. V usage is TRBV7-2 and J usage is TRBJ1-2; the match to TRBD1 covers 8 bases. Germline CDR1 and CDR2: SGHTA and FQGNSA. The CDR3 sequence is 16 residues long. The ends lost 2 bases at V and 8 bases at J; junction bases unmatched: 13. CDR3 nucleotide sequence: TGTGCCAGCAGCTTATGGTTCGGGCAGGGGGCGCGAGGCTACACCTTC. Translation: CASSLWFGQGARGYTF.

This chain joins TRBV3-1 (or the pseudogene TRBV3-2) and TRBJ2-3; the match to TRBD2 covers 8 bases. Trimming at V came to 7 bases and at J to 4 bases, leaving 7 bases not matched to a gene. The CDR3 consists of 14 residues. Germline V lookup: CDR1 LGHDT, CDR2 YNNKEL (reference sequence). CDR3 sequence reads: CASTPGLGADTQYF. The CDR3 DNA reads as TGTGCCAGCACCCCGGGACTAGGCGCAGATACGCAGTATTTT.

This chain links TRBV18 with TRBJ1-2; no clear D. Germline CDR1 reads KGHSH; CDR2 reads LQKENI. Trimming stripped 3 bases from V and 4 bases from J, with 3 bases between. The CDR3 spans 11 residues. The CDR3 DNA reads TGTGCCAGCTCACCCCGCTATGGCTACACCTTC. The encoded protein is CASSPRYGYTF.

This chain uses TRBV19 with TRBJ1-2; D gene uncertain. V lost 3 bases to trimming and J lost 4 bases, with 15 bases between them. Germline lookup yields CDR1 LNHDA and CDR2 SQIVND (reference sequence). CDR3 length: 15 amino acids. The CDR3 here is CASSMWAAAGYGYTF. In nucleotides, the CDR3 is TGTGCCAGTAGTATGTGGGCAGCCGCTGGCTATGGCTACACCTTC.

This clone was seen only once. The chain carries TRBV5-1 and TRBJ2-1; the match to TRBD2 covers 9 bases. The V and J ends lost 0 bases and 6 bases, in that order; junction bases with no gene match: 4. The germline CDR1 and CDR2 sequences are SGHRS and YFSETQ. The CDR3 spans 15 residues. The CDR3 reads CASSLGGGAGNEQFF. The CDR3 DNA reads as TGCGCCAGCAGCTTGGGCGGGGGGGCTGGCAATGAGCAGTTCTTC.

This chain joins TRBV5-1 and TRBJ1-3, with D maybe TRBD1 (5 bases). The CDR3 loop spans 16 amino acids. CDR1 SGHRS and CDR2 YFSETQ come from the germline V gene. V dropped 4 bases and J dropped 0 bases, with 14 bases sitting between them. The CDR3 nucleotides read TGCGCCAGCAGCCCGGACCCCAGGGACTCTGGAAACACCATATATTTT. Residues: CASSPDPRDSGNTIYF.

This clone was found many times. The rearrangement links TRBV6-5 to TRBJ1-2; 7 nucleotides agree with TRBD1. V lost 7 bases to trimming and J lost 5 bases; unmatched junction nucleotides: 7. The CDR3 sequence is 13 residues long. Germline V gives CDR1 MNHEY, CDR2 SVGAGI. The CDR3 sequence is CASTRGTAYGYTF. The CDR3 coding sequence is TGTGCCAGCACCAGAGGGACAGCATATGGCTACACCTTC.